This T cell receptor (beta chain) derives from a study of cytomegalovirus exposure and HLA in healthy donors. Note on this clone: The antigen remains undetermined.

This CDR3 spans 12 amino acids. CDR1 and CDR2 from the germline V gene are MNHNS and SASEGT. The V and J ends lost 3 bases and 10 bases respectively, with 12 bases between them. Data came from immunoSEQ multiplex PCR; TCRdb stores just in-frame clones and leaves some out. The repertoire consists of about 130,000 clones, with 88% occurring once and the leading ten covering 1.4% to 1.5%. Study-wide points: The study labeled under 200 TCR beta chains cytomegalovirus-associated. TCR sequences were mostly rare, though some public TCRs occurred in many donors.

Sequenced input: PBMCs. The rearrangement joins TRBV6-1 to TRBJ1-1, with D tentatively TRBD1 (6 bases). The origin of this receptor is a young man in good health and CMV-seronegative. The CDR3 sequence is CASSDQGLGAFF. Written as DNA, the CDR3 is TGTGCCAGCAGTGACCAGGGGTTGGGAGCTTTCTTT.